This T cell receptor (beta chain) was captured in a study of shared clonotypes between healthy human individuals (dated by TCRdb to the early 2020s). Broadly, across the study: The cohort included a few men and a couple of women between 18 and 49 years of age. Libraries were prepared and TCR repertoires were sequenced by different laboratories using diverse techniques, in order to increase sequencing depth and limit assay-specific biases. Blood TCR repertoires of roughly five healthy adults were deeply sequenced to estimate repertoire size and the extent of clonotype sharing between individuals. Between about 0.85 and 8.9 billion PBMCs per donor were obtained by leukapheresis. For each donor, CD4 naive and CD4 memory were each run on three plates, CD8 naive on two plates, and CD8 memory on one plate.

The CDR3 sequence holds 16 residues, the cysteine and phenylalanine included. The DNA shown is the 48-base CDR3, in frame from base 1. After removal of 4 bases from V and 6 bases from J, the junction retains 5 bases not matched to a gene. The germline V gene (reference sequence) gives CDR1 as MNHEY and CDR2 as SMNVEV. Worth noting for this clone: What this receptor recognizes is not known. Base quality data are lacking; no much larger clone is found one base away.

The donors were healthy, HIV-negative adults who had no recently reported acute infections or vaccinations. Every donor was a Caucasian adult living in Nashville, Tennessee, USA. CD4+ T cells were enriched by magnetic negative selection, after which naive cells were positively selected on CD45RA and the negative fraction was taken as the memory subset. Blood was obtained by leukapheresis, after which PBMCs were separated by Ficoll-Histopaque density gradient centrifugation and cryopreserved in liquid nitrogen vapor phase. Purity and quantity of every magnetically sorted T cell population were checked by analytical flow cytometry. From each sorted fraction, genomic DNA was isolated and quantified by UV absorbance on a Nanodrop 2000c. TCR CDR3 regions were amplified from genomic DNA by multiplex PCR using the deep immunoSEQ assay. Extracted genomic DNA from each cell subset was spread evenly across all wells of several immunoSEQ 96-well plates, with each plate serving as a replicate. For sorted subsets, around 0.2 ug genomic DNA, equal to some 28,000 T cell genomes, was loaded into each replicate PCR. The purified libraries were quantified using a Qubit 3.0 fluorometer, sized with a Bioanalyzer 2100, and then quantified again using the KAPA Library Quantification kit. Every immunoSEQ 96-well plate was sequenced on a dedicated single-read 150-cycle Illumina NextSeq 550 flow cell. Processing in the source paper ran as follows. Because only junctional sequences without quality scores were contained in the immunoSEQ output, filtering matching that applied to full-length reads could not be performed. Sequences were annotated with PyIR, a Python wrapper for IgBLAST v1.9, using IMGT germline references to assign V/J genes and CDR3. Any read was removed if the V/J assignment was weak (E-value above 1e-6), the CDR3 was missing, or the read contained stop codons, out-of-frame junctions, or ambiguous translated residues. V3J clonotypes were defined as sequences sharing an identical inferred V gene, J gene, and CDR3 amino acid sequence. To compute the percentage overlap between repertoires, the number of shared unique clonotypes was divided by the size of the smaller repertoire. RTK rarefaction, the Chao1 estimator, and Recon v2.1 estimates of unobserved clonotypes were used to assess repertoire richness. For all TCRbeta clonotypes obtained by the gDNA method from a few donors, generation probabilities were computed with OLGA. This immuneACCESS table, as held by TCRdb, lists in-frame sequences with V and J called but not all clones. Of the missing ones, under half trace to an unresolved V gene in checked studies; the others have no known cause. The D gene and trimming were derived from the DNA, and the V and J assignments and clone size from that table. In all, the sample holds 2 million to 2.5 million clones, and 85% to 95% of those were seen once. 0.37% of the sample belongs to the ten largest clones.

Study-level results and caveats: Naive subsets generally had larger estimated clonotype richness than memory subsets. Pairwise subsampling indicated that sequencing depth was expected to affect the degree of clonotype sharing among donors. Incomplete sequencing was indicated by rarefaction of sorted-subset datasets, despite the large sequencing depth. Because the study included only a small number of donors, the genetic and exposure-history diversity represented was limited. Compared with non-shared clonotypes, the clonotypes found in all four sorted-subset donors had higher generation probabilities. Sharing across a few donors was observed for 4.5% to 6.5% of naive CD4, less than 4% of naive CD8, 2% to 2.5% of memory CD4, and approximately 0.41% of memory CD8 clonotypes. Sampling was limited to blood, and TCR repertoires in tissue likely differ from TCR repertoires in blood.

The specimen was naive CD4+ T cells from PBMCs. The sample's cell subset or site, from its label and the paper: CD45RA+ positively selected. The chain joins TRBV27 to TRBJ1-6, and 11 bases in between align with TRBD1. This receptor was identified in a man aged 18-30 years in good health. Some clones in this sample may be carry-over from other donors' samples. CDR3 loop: CASSSRGTGGNSPLHF. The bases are TGTGCCAGCAGTTCCCGGGGGACAGGGGGTAATTCACCCCTCCACTTT.